This T cell receptor (beta chain) comes out of a study of OX40 agonist ivuxolimab in advanced cancers. About the study: Patients were infused with ivuxolimab every 2 weeks at 0.01 to 10 mg/kg. Study-level results: At 0.1-3.0 mg/kg, partial responders had clonal expansion among the lowest observed.

On this clone itself: Its antigen is unidentified.

The data were produced by immunoSEQ multiplex PCR, yet TCRdb's version contains in-frame clones alone and is incomplete. The table records some 77,000 clones, about 91% of them present only once. Germline V gene lookup returns CDR1 MGHRA and CDR2 YSYEKL. The CDR3 runs to 17 residues. Trimming took 0 bases from V and 3 from J; bases not matched to a gene: 10. The chain uses TRBV4-1 and TRBJ2-7, with 8 bases aligning to TRBD2. The clonotype comes from an adult with an advanced solid tumor such as melanoma, head and neck, liver or kidney cancer. The input for sequencing was CD4+ or CD8+ T cells sorted from blood, taken in a trial of the OX40 agonist ivuxolimab. The DNA of the CDR3 is TGCGCCAGCAGCCAAGAGATCCCCGTACTAGCGGTCTACGAGCAGTACTTC. Protein product: CASSQEIPVLAVYEQYF.